This T cell receptor (beta chain) is drawn from a study of T cells in Graves' hyperthyroidism and ophthalmopathy. Researchers took RNA transcripts and amplified the TCR beta CDR3 regions from them. HTBI primers were used for first-round RT-PCR of the TCR CDR3. TCRdb re-called the multiplex PCR reads with MiXCR, one entry per CDR3 protein. This sample carries approximately 300,000 distinct CDR3 sequences, approximately 17% of them seen once, and the ten largest clones take around 57%. The CDR3 covers 16 residues. V dropped 0 bases and J dropped 3 bases, with 14 bases sitting between them. Germline V lookup: CDR1 SGHKS, CDR2 YYEKEE (reference sequence).

Sequencing input: blood. V is TRBV5-5 and J is TRBJ2-3; TRBD2 might be the D (5 bases). This clonotype was sampled from a woman between 55 and 75 years old with Graves' ophthalmopathy. CDR3 region: CASSLGRGGQTDTQYF. Here the CDR3 DNA reads TGTGCCAGCAGCTTGGGTAGAGGAGGTCAAACAGATACGCAGTATTTT.